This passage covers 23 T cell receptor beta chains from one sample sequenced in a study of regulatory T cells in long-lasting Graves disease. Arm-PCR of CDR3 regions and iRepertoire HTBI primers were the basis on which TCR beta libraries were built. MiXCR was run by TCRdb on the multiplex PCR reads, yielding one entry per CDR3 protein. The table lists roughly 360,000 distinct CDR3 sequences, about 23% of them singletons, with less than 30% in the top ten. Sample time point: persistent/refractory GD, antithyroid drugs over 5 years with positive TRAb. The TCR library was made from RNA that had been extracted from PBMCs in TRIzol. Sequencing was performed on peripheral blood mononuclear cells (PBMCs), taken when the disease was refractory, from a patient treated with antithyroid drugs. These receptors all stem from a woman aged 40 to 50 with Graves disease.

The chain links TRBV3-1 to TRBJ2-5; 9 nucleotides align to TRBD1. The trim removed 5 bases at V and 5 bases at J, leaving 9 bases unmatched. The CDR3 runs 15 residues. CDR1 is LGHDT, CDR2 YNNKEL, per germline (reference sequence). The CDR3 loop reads CASSTNTGGRETQYF. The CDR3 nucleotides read TGTGCCAGCAGCACTAACACAGGGGGCCGGGAGACCCAGTACTTC.

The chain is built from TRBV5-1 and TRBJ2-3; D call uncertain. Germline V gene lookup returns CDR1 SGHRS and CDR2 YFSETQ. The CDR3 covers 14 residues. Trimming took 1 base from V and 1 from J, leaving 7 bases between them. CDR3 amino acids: CASSLLIGTDTQYF. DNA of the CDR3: TGCGCCAGCAGCTTGCTCATCGGCACAGATACGCAGTATTTT.

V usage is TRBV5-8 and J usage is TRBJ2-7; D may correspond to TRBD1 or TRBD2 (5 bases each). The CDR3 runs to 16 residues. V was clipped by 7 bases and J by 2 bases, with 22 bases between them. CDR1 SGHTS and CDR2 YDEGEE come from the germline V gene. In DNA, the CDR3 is TGTGCCAGCGGCTCATCCGGGACCCCTCTACCCTACGAGCAGTACTTC. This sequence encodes CASGSSGTPLPYEQYF.

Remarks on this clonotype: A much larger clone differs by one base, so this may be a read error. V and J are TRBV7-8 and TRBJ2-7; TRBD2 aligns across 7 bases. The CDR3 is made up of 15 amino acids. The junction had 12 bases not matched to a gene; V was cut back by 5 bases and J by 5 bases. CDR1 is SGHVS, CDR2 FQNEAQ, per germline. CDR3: CASSLRTRGDHEQYF. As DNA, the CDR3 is TGTGCCAGCAGCCTTAGGACTAGAGGAGACCACGAGCAGTACTTC.

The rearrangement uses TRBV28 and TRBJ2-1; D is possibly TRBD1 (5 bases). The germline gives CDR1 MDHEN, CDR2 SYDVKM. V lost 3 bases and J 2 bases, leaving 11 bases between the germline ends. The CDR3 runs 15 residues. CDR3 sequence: CASSFVGVTYNEQFF. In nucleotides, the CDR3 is TGTGCCAGCAGTTTTGTAGGGGTGACCTACAATGAGCAGTTCTTC.

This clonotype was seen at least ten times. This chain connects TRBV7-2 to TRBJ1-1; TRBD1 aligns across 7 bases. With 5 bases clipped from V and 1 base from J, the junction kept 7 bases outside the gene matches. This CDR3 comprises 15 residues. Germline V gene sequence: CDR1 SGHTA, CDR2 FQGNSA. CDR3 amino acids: CASSLGGGGNTEAFF. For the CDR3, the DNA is TGTGCCAGCAGCCTGGGAGGGGGCGGGAACACTGAAGCTTTCTTT.

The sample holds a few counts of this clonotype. In DNA form, the CDR3 reads TGTGCCAGCAGCTTCGGGAGGGACATTCAGTACTTC. Its translation: CASSFGRDIQYF. The rearrangement uses TRBV7-2 and TRBJ2-4; 8 nucleotides agree with TRBD2. This CDR3 region has 12 residues. Losses at the gene ends were 3 bases for V and 8 bases for J; bases not matched to a gene: 0. From germline, CDR1 is SGHTA and CDR2 FQGNSA.

Here the CDR3 reads CASSQTLAGAYEQYF. The CDR3 DNA sequence: TGTGCCAGCAGCCAGACACTAGCGGGGGCCTACGAGCAGTACTTC. The chain recombines TRBV14 with TRBJ2-7, with TRBD2 matching 11 bases. The CDR3 consists of 15 residues. V trimming: 3 bases; J trimming: 2 bases; junction bases outside the gene matches: 3. Germline CDR1 and CDR2: SGHDN and FVKESK.

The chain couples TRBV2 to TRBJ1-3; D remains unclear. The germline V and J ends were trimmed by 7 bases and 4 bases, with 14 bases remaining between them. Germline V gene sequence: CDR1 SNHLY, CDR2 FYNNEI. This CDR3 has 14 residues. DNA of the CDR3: TGTGCCAGCAAGATAGAAGGGCACGGAAACACCATATATTTT. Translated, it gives CASKIEGHGNTIYF. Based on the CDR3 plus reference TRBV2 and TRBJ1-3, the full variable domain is EPEVTQTPSHQVTQMGQEVILRCVPISNHLYFYWYRQILGQKVEFLVSFYNNEISEKSEIFDDQFSVERPDGSNFTLKIRSTKLEDSAMYFCASKIEGHGNTIYFGEGSWLTVV.

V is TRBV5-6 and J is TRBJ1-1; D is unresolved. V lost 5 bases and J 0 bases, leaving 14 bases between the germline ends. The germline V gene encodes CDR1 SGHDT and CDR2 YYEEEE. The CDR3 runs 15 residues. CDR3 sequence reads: CASRSLERMNTEAFF. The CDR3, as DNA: TGTGCCAGCAGGTCCCTCGAGCGGATGAACACTGAAGCTTTCTTT.

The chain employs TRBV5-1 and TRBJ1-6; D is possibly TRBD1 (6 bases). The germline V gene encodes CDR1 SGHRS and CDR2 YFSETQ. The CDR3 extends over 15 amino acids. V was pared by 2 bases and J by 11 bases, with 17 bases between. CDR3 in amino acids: CASSLSSGAQAPLHF. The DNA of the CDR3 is TGCGCCAGCAGCTTAAGTTCGGGGGCGCAGGCACCCCTCCACTTT. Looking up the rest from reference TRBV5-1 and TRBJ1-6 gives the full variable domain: KAGVTQTPRYLIKTRGQQVTLSCSPISGHRSVSWYQQTPGQGLQFLFEYFSETQRNKGNFPGRFSGRQFSNSRSEMNVSTLELGDSALYLCASSLSSGAQAPLHFGNGTRLTVT.

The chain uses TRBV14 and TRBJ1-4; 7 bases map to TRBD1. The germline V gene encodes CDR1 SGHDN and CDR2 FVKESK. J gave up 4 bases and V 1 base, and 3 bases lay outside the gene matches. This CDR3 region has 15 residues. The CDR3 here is CASSQGDSLNEKLFF. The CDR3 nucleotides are TGTGCCAGCAGCCAAGGGGACAGCCTTAATGAAAAACTGTTTTTT. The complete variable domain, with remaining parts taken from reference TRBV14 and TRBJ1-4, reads EAGVTQFPSHSVIEKGQTVTLRCDPISGHDNLYWYRRVMGKEIKFLLHFVKESKQDESGMPNNRFLAERTGGTYSTLKVQPAELEDSGVYFCASSQGDSLNEKLFFGSGTQLSVL.

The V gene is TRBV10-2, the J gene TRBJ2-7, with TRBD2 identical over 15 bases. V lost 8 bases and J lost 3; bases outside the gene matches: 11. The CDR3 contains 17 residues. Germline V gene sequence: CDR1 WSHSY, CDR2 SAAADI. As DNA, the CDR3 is TGCGCCAGCCTCGGGACTAGCGGGAGGCAGTCGGTCTACGAGCAGTACTTC. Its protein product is CASLGTSGRQSVYEQYF.

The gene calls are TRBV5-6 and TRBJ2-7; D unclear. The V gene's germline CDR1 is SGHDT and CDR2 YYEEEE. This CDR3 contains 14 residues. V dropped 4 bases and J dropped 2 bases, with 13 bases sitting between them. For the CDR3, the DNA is TGTGCCAGCAGCAGTGTTAGCCGGGCCTACGAGCAGTACTTC. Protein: CASSSVSRAYEQYF.

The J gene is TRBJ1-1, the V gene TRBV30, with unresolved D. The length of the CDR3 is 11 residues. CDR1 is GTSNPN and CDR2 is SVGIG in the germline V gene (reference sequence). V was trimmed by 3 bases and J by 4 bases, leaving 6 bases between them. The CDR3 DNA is TGTGCCTGGAGAGGTACCACTGAAGCTTTCTTT. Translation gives CAWRGTTEAFF.

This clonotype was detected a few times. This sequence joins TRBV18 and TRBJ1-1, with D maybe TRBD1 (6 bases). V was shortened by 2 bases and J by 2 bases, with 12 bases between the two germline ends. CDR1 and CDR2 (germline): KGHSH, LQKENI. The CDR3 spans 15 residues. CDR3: CASSPVWTANTEAFF. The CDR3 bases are TGTGCCAGCTCACCAGTCTGGACAGCCAACACTGAAGCTTTCTTT.

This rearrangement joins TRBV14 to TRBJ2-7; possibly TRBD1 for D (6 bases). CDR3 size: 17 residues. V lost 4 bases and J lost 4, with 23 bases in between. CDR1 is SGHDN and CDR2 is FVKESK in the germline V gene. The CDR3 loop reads CASSRYSMTGLGYEQYF. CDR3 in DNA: TGTGCCAGCAGCCGCTACTCTATGACAGGTCTGGGATACGAGCAGTACTTC.

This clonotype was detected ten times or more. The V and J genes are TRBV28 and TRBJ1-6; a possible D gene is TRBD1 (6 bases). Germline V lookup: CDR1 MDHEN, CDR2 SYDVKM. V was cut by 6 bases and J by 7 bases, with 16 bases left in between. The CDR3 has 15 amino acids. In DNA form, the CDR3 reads TGTGCCAGCAGACCCCGGACAGCTTCGAATTCACCCCTCCACTTT. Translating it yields CASRPRTASNSPLHF.

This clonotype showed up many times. The CDR3 loop is CASSYSRWESTSQRDPTKQYF. The CDR3 bases are TGTGCCAGCAGTTACTCACGATGGGAATCCACTAGTCAGCGGGATCCTACAAAGCAGTACTTC. This rearrangement joins TRBV6-5 to TRBJ2-7; 7 bases are shared with TRBD2. J gave up 8 bases and V 0 bases, and 28 bases lay outside the gene matches. The CDR3 runs 21 residues. Germline loops: CDR1 MNHEY, CDR2 SVGAGI.

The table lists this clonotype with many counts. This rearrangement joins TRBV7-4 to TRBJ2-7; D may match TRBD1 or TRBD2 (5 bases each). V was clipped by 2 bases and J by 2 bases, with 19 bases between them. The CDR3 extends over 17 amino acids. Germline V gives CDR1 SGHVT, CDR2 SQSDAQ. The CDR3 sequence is CASSLRTGTHPPYEQYF. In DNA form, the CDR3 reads TGTGCCAGCAGCTTACGGACCGGGACCCACCCCCCCTACGAGCAGTACTTC. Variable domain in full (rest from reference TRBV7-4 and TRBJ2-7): GAGVSQSPRYKVAKRGRDVALRCDSISGHVTLYWYRQTLGQGSEVLTYSQSDAQRDKSGRPSGRFSAERPERSVSTLKIQRTEQGDSAVYLCASSLRTGTHPPYEQYFGPGTRLTVT.

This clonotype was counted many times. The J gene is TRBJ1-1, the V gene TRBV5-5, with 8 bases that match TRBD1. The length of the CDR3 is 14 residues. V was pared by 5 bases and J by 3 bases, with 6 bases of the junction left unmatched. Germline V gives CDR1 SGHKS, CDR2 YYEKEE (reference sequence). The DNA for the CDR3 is TGTGCCAGCAGAGCGGACAGGGTGTACACTGAAGCTTTCTTT. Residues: CASRADRVYTEAFF. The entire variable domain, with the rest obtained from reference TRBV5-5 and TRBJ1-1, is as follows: DAGVTQSPTHLIKTRGQQVTLRCSPISGHKSVSWYQQVLGQGPQFIFQYYEKEERGRGNFPDRFSARQFPNYSSELNVNALLLGDSALYLCASRADRVYTEAFFGQGTRLTVV.

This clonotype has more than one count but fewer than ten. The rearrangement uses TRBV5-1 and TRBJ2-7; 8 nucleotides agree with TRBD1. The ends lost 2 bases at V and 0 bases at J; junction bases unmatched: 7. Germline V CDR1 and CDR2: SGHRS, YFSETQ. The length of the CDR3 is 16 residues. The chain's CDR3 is CASSFNAQGDSYEQYF. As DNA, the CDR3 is TGCGCCAGCAGCTTTAACGCACAGGGGGACTCCTACGAGCAGTACTTC.

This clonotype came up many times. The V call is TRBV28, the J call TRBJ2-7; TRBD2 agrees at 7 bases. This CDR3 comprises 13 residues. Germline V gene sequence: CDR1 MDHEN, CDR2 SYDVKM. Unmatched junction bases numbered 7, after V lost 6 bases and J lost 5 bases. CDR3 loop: CASRAGILDEQYF. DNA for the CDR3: TGTGCCAGCAGAGCGGGAATACTCGACGAGCAGTACTTC.